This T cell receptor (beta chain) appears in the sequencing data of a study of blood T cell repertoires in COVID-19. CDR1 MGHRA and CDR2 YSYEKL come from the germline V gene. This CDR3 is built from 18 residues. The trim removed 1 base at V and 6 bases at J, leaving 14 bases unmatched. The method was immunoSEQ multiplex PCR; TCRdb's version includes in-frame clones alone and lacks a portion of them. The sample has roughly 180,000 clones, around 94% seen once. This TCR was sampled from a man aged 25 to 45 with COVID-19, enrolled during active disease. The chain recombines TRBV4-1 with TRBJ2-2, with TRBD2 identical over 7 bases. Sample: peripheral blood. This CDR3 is CASSQGQAGVIGAGELFF. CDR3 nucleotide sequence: TGCGCCAGCAGCCAAGGGCAGGCGGGGGTCATAGGGGCCGGGGAGCTGTTTTTT.